This TCR beta chain was identified in a study of blood T cell repertoires in COVID-19. This clone was seen once. TCRdb keeps only in-frame clones here, not all; method: immunoSEQ multiplex PCR. The sample lists a few hundred thousand clones; 85% were seen once. The specimen was peripheral blood. The TCR comes from a woman under 30 with acute or convalescent COVID-19.

The CDR3 reads CASSVDGTGTNEKLFF. DNA of the CDR3: TGTGCCAGCAGCGTAGATGGGACAGGGACTAATGAAAAACTGTTTTTT. The chain joins TRBV9 to TRBJ1-4; 9 bases fit TRBD1. CDR3 size: 16 residues. Per the germline V gene, CDR1 is SGDLS and CDR2 is YYNGEE. V dropped 0 bases and J dropped 2; count of bases not matched to a gene: 2. Full variable domain (rest looked up from reference TRBV9 and TRBJ1-4): DSGVTQTPKHLITATGQRVTLRCSPRSGDLSVYWYQQSLDQGLQFLIQYYNGEERAKGNILERFSAQQFPDLHSELNLSSLELGDSALYFCASSVDGTGTNEKLFFGSGTQLSVL.